Following are 30 T cell receptor beta chains from one sample sequenced in a study of OX40 agonist ivuxolimab in advanced cancers. Produced via immunoSEQ multiplex PCR; TCRdb's table is partial and in-frame only. This table has 60,000 to 85,000 clones, roughly 80% appearing once. Sequenced here: CD4+ or CD8+ T cells sorted from blood, sampled in a trial of the OX40 agonist ivuxolimab. The receptors derive from an adult with an advanced solid tumor such as melanoma, head and neck, liver or kidney cancer.

This clone was picked up one time. The chain joins TRBV29-1 to TRBJ2-3; possibly TRBD2 for D (5 bases). The CDR3 runs to 16 residues. Trimming took 1 base from V and 0 from J, leaving 14 bases between them. Looked up from germline, CDR1 is SQVTM and CDR2 is ANQGSEA. CDR3: CSVEGWDSESTDTQYF. The CDR3 nucleotides are TGCAGCGTTGAAGGCTGGGATAGCGAAAGCACAGATACGCAGTATTTT.

In DNA form, the CDR3 reads TGTGCCAGTAGTACCCCCGGGACAGGGACTAACTATGGCTACACCTTC. Translation gives CASSTPGTGTNYGYTF. The chain is built from TRBV19 and TRBJ1-2, with 9 bases fitting TRBD1. J lost 0 bases, V lost 4 bases, and 6 bases had no gene match. The CDR3 contains 16 residues. CDR1 is LNHDA and CDR2 is SQIVND in the germline V gene (reference sequence).

V usage is TRBV5-1 and J usage is TRBJ2-5, with D maybe TRBD2 (5 bases). Germline V gives CDR1 SGHRS, CDR2 YFSETQ. The CDR3 consists of 11 residues. V shed 5 bases and J shed 5 bases, with 7 bases lying between them. The CDR3 sequence is CASRGAETQYF. In nucleotides, the CDR3 is TGCGCCAGCAGGGGAGCGGAGACCCAGTACTTC.

The chain has TRBV5-1 and TRBJ1-2; TRBD1 aligns across 11 bases. With V trimmed by 4 bases and J by 6 bases, 2 bases remained unmatched. CDR1 and CDR2 (germline): SGHRS, YFSETQ. The CDR3 loop spans 13 amino acids. The CDR3: CASSKGQGDGYTF. CDR3 bases: TGCGCCAGCAGCAAGGGACAGGGGGATGGCTACACCTTC. The full variable domain, in which reference TRBV5-1 and TRBJ1-2 provide the parts outside the CDR3, is KAGVTQTPRYLIKTRGQQVTLSCSPISGHRSVSWYQQTPGQGLQFLFEYFSETQRNKGNFPGRFSGRQFSNSRSEMNVSTLELGDSALYLCASSKGQGDGYTFGSGTRLTVV.

The J gene is TRBJ1-2, the V gene TRBV5-1, with 8 nucleotides matching TRBD1. This CDR3 spans 15 amino acids. CDR1 and CDR2 from the germline V gene are SGHRS and YFSETQ. J was trimmed by 1 base and V by 2 bases; bases with no gene match: 4. As DNA, the CDR3 is TGCGCCAGCAGCTTCGGACAGGGCAGTAACTATGGCTACACCTTC. Its protein is CASSFGQGSNYGYTF.

The J gene is TRBJ2-7, the V gene TRBV7-6, with 7 bases matching TRBD2. The CDR3 loop spans 15 amino acids. The germline V gene encodes CDR1 SGHVS and CDR2 FNYEAQ. Trimming at V came to 5 bases and at J to 3 bases, leaving 10 bases not matched to a gene. In DNA, the CDR3 is TGTGCCAGCAGCCCTCCGGCGGGGGATAACTACGAGCAGTACTTC. Amino acid sequence: CASSPPAGDNYEQYF.

J is TRBJ1-1 and V is TRBV28; TRBD1 is a possible D gene (6 bases). CDR3 length: 12 residues. The germline V gene encodes CDR1 MDHEN and CDR2 SYDVKM. The V gene lost 6 bases and the J gene lost 12 bases, with 17 bases spanning the gap. CDR3 bases: TGTGCCAGCAGCTCCATTAGCAGGGGCTCTTTCTTT. It codes for CASSSISRGSFF.

This chain joins TRBV7-9 and TRBJ2-7; the D gene is possibly TRBD1 (5 bases). Trimming removed 3 bases from V and 2 bases from J, with 14 bases in between. Per germline, CDR1 SEHNR and CDR2 FQNEAQ (reference sequence). This CDR3 has 15 residues. The CDR3 bases are TGTGCCAGCAGCTTCGGAAGGGGTGGCCCCTACGAGCAGTACTTC. Protein product: CASSFGRGGPYEQYF.

V gene TRBV28 combines with J gene TRBJ1-2; the D is unclear. This CDR3 has 17 amino acids. The germline CDR1 and CDR2 sequences are MDHEN and SYDVKM. The V end lost 6 bases, the J end lost 1 base, and 21 bases lay between the germline ends. CDR3 amino acids: CASRTLSRGQLNYGYTF. The CDR3, as DNA: TGTGCCAGCAGGACACTTTCCAGAGGGCAGCTTAACTATGGCTACACCTTC.

The CDR3 is CASSLDRLTEAFF. CDR3 in DNA: TGTGCCAGCTCACTTGACAGGCTCACTGAAGCTTTCTTT. V and J are TRBV18 and TRBJ1-1; D might be TRBD1 (6 bases). Trimming left V 4 bases short and J 4 bases short, with 10 bases between. CDR3 size: 13 residues. CDR1 KGHSH and CDR2 LQKENI come from the germline V gene.

V and J are TRBV7-2 and TRBJ2-5, with 8 bases matching TRBD2. Germline CDR1 SGHTA, CDR2 FQGNSA. V gave up 2 bases and J gave up 5 bases; unmatched junction bases: 7. The CDR3 has 15 amino acids. The CDR3 reads CASSLRAGVGETQYF. The DNA of the CDR3 is TGTGCCAGCAGCTTACGAGCGGGAGTCGGGGAGACCCAGTACTTC. The whole variable domain, remainder taken from reference TRBV7-2 and TRBJ2-5, is GAGVSQSPSNKVTEKGKDVELRCDPISGHTALYWYRQSLGQGLEFLIYFQGNSAPDKSGLPSDRFSAERTGGSVSTLTIQRTQQEDSAVYLCASSLRAGVGETQYFGPGTRLLVL.

This chain joins TRBV7-9 and TRBJ1-1, with 9 bases lining up with TRBD1. J gave up 1 base and V 4 bases, and 10 bases lay outside the gene matches. Germline CDR1 is SEHNR and CDR2 is FQNEAQ (reference sequence). CDR3 length: 17 amino acids. CDR3: CASSSGQGRSGNTEAFF. The CDR3 nucleotides read TGTGCCAGCAGCTCGGGACAGGGCAGAAGTGGGAACACTGAAGCTTTCTTT.

V and J are TRBV27 and TRBJ2-3, with D uncertain. The germline V gene has CDR1 MNHEY and CDR2 SMNVEV (reference sequence). The V gene lost 4 bases and the J gene lost 2 bases, with 1 base spanning the gap. The CDR3 consists of 11 residues. In DNA, the CDR3 is TGTGCCAGCAGTTCCACAGATACGCAGTATTTT. Its protein is CASSSTDTQYF.

The V gene is TRBV7-2, the J gene TRBJ2-5; 9 bases align to TRBD2. The CDR3 totals 17 residues. Trimming cost V 2 bases and J 1 base; bases outside gene matches: 8. The germline CDR1 and CDR2 sequences are SGHTA and FQGNSA. This chain's CDR3 is CASSLIAAGGPQETQYF. The DNA of the CDR3 is TGTGCCAGCAGCTTAATAGCGGCGGGGGGGCCCCAAGAGACCCAGTACTTC.

The V gene is TRBV6-6, the J gene TRBJ2-7; maybe TRBD2 (5 bases). The germline CDR1 and CDR2 sequences are MNHNY and SVGAGI (reference sequence). With 3 bases removed from V and 0 bases from J, the gap between germline ends came to 9 bases. The CDR3 is 14 residues long. This chain's CDR3 is CASSYTGNSYEQYF. As DNA, the CDR3 is TGTGCCAGCAGTTATACGGGGAACTCCTACGAGCAGTACTTC.

The V and J genes are TRBV11-2 and TRBJ2-3, with 8 bases matching TRBD1. Germline V gene lookup returns CDR1 SGHAT and CDR2 FQNNGV. The CDR3 loop spans 19 amino acids. V lost 5 bases to trimming and J lost 2 bases; unmatched junction nucleotides: 18. CDR3 coding DNA: TGTGCCAGCAGCAGACGGACAGGGAGTTCGATGCGGCACACAGATACGCAGTATTTT. This gives the protein CASSRRTGSSMRHTDTQYF.

This clone was seen only a few times. This chain links TRBV5-6 with TRBJ1-4; 7 bases line up with TRBD1. The germline gives CDR1 SGHDT, CDR2 YYEEEE. V trimming: 4 bases; J trimming: 8 bases; junction bases outside the gene matches: 8. The CDR3 is 14 residues long. CDR3 in DNA: TGTGCCAGCAGCCTGACAGGGTCAGGAGAAAAACTGTTTTTT. This sequence encodes CASSLTGSGEKLFF.

This clone was found once. The V and J genes are TRBV19 and TRBJ2-4, with D tentatively TRBD2 (5 bases). The CDR3 loop spans 14 amino acids. Germline loops: CDR1 LNHDA, CDR2 SQIVND (reference sequence). The germline V and J ends were trimmed by 9 bases and 2 bases, with 14 bases remaining between them. The CDR3 spells CASNRDSSKNIQYF. DNA of the CDR3: TGTGCCAGCAACCGGGATTCATCCAAAAACATTCAGTACTTC.

The rearrangement uses TRBV19 and TRBJ2-2; D is undetermined. The germline V gene encodes CDR1 LNHDA and CDR2 SQIVND (reference sequence). V was clipped by 0 bases and J by 1 base, with 6 bases between them. CDR3 length: 15 residues. The CDR3 here is CASSIEAWNTGELFF. CDR3 bases: TGTGCCAGTAGTATAGAAGCGTGGAACACCGGGGAGCTGTTTTTT.

The chain recombines TRBV28 with TRBJ2-7; 9 positions agree with TRBD1. Germline values: CDR1 MDHEN, CDR2 SYDVKM. This CDR3 spans 15 amino acids. The ends lost 5 bases at V and 6 bases at J; junction bases unmatched: 11. The CDR3 DNA follows: TGTGCCAGCAGTACTTCCGGGACAGGGTTGAGCGAGCAGTACTTC. Translated, it gives CASSTSGTGLSEQYF.

The table lists this clone with a count of one. V gene TRBV2 combines with J gene TRBJ2-3; tentative D call: TRBD2 (7 bases). The CDR3 length is 16 residues. V lost 4 bases and J lost 5, with 19 bases in between. CDR1 and CDR2 (germline): SNHLY, FYNNEI. CDR3 nucleotides: TGTGCCAGCAGTGGAGGGGGGGCATTGGTAAGAGATACGCAGTATTTT. Translation: CASSGGGALVRDTQYF.

The chain carries TRBV6-1 and TRBJ2-3; D possibly corresponds to TRBD1 (5 bases). There are 14 residues in the CDR3. Germline assignment: CDR1 MNHNS and CDR2 SASEGT. V was pared by 5 bases and J by 2 bases, with 11 bases between. CDR3 sequence reads: CASSPGQFTDTQYF. Written as DNA, the CDR3 is TGTGCCAGCAGTCCAGGGCAGTTCACAGATACGCAGTATTTT.

The count of this clone is one. The chain recombines TRBV5-5 with TRBJ2-3; 9 nucleotides agree with TRBD1. Germline V gene sequence: CDR1 SGHKS, CDR2 YYEKEE (reference sequence). V trimming: 4 bases; J trimming: 4 bases; junction bases outside the gene matches: 7. CDR3 length: 15 residues. CDR3: CASSHGTGLADTQYF. Here the CDR3 DNA reads TGTGCCAGCAGCCACGGGACAGGGTTGGCAGATACGCAGTATTTT.

CDR3 loop: CASARRVDYEQYF. CDR3 DNA sequence: TGTGCCAGCGCCCGAAGGGTAGACTACGAGCAGTACTTC. This rearrangement joins TRBV19 to TRBJ2-7; D is uncertain. The CDR3 spans 13 residues. The V gene lost 9 bases and the J gene lost 3 bases, with 15 bases spanning the gap. Per germline, CDR1 LNHDA and CDR2 SQIVND (reference sequence).

The chain employs TRBV10-2 and TRBJ1-2; the D gene is possibly TRBD1 (5 bases). The CDR3 loop spans 14 amino acids. V was cut by 6 bases and J by 4 bases, with 15 bases left in between. The V gene's germline CDR1 is WSHSY and CDR2 SAAADI. The CDR3 protein is CASRASGSGYGYTF. CDR3 DNA sequence: TGCGCCAGCAGGGCTTCAGGGTCTGGCTATGGCTACACCTTC.

The chain employs TRBV19 and TRBJ2-3; weak D call: TRBD2 (5 bases). Germline V lookup: CDR1 LNHDA, CDR2 SQIVND (reference sequence). This CDR3 has 17 amino acids. V was shortened by 1 base and J by 5 bases, with 19 bases between the two germline ends. The CDR3 here is CASSIALRAGIKDTQYF. For the CDR3, the DNA is TGTGCCAGTAGTATAGCCCTGAGGGCAGGAATCAAAGATACGCAGTATTTT. Filled out from reference TRBV19 and TRBJ2-3, the complete variable domain reads DGGITQSPKYLFRKEGQNVTLSCEQNLNHDAMYWYRQDPGQGLRLIYYSQIVNDFQKGDIAEGYSVSREKKESFPLTVTSAQKNPTAFYLCASSIALRAGIKDTQYFGPGTRLTVL.

This clone occurred a few times. The V gene is TRBV6-1, the J gene TRBJ2-7, with TRBD2 as a possible D gene (5 bases). The V gene lost 2 bases and the J gene lost 5 bases, with 16 bases spanning the gap. CDR3 length: 15 amino acids. Germline-derived CDR1 and CDR2 are MNHNS and SASEGT. The CDR3 DNA is TGTGCCAGCAGTGAATCCGAGGGAAGGTGGGACGAGCAGTACTTC. Translated: CASSESEGRWDEQYF.

This sequence joins TRBV5-6 and TRBJ1-2; D gene ambiguous. This CDR3 spans 14 amino acids. Between the trimmed V and J ends, which lost 1 base and 4 bases, there was a span of 11 bases. Germline V gene data show CDR1 as SGHDT and CDR2 as YYEEEE. Written as DNA, the CDR3 is TGTGCCAGCAGCTTGTTTGGAGGAAGCTATGGCTACACCTTC. This encodes CASSLFGGSYGYTF.

Concerning this clone: The CDR3 does not close with the conserved phenylalanine or tryptophan, likely indicating a read error. No DNA is shown, since the ends of the CDR3 on it are uncertain; the CDR3 is the one TCRdb lists. The CDR3 spells CASSLSGLAGFCP. The chain links TRBV5-7 to TRBJ2-3; the table gives TRBD2 as D, unverified against the DNA. TRBV5-7 is classed as an ORF, of uncertain function. A total of 13 residues make up the CDR3, ends included.

This clone was picked up a small number of times. The chain recombines TRBV13 with TRBJ1-5; perhaps TRBD1 as D (6 bases). V lost 0 bases and J 0 bases, leaving 9 bases between the germline ends. CDR3 length: 16 amino acids. CDR1 and CDR2 from the germline V gene are PRHDT and FYEKMQ (reference sequence). CDR3 sequence: CASSLGGGRSNQPQHF. The CDR3 region has the DNA TGTGCCAGCAGCTTAGGCGGGGGGCGTAGCAATCAGCCCCAGCATTTT. Supplemented by reference TRBV13 and TRBJ1-5, the full variable domain reads AAGVIQSPRHLIKEKRETATLKCYPIPRHDTVYWYQQGPGQDPQFLISFYEKMQSDKGSIPDRFSAQQFSDYHSELNMSSLELGDSALYFCASSLGGGRSNQPQHFGDGTRLSIL.